This T cell receptor (beta chain) was recorded in a study of T-cell reconstitution after alpha-beta-depleted transplantation in children. This clonotype was observed once. No antigen is known for it. This CDR3 comprises 13 residues. J gave up 3 bases and V 5 bases, and 4 bases lay outside the gene matches. The germline CDR1 and CDR2 sequences are MDHEN and SYDVKM. Study outcomes and limitations: There were reportedly several hundred expanded graft clones from which alpha-beta T cells came about two months after transplant. Counts and diversity of T cells one year after transplant came mostly from newly produced T cells. Some patients owed their high day-60 TCRbeta diversity to surviving recipient T cells and thymic progenitors.

As it was prepared, the TCRbeta library received unique molecular identifiers. One entry per CDR3 protein results from TCRdb running MiXCR on the PCR reads. The sample lists about 340,000 distinct CDR3 sequences, roughly 15% seen once, with around 38% in the top ten. Sequencing used PBMCs, mostly from graft donor cells, obtained 360 days after TCRalphabeta/CD19-depleted stem cell transplant. The genes are TRBV28 and TRBJ2-7; 7 bases match TRBD1. This receptor was taken from a male patient aged 2 to 9 who had a stem cell transplant for acute lymphoblastic leukemia, so the T cells may come from the graft donor. In DNA form, the CDR3 reads TGTGCCAGCAGTGTAGGACAGGACTACGAGCAGTACTTC. It yields the protein CASSVGQDYEQYF.